This TCR beta chain emerged from a study of control samples from healthy donors and cancer patients. Clones were read by immunoSEQ multiplex PCR, and TCRdb kept only the in-frame ones, dropping some. Among 130,000 or so clones listed, 87% were seen once. This CDR3 has 14 amino acids. V was clipped by 5 bases and J by 1 base, with 10 bases between them. Per the germline V gene, CDR1 is LGHDT and CDR2 is YNNKEL (reference sequence). The chain joins TRBV3-1 (or the pseudogene TRBV3-2) to TRBJ2-3; TRBD1 is a possible D gene (6 bases). The material sequenced was blood. The receptor comes from a man aged 35 to 55 in good health. The CDR3 nucleotides are TGTGCCAGCAGCTTCAGGGGAGGCACAGATACGCAGTATTTT. Encoded protein: CASSFRGGTDTQYF.